The 14 T cell receptor beta chains given below trace back to one sample, sequenced in a study of CD8+ T cells in alopecia areata. cDNA prepared by RNA extraction and subsequent reverse transcription served as the template for sequencing. Data came from immunoSEQ multiplex PCR; TCRdb stores just in-frame clones and leaves some out. The sample consists of some 110,000 clones, more than 30% of them appearing once. Specimen: CD4+ T cells sorted from blood. The receptor set was obtained from a human donor with alopecia areata.

This clone was observed a handful of times. This chain links TRBV29-1 with TRBJ2-5; TRBD2 agrees at 14 bases. This CDR3 comprises 14 residues. CDR1 SQVTM and CDR2 ANQGSEA come from the germline V gene. The junction had 3 bases not matched to a gene; V was cut back by 4 bases and J by 5 bases. CDR3 nucleotides: TGCAGCGTTGGGCGGACTAGCGGGGGGGAGACCCAGTACTTC. It specifies CSVGRTSGGETQYF.

The gene calls are TRBV4-2 and TRBJ2-1, with 11 nucleotides matching TRBD2. The CDR3 totals 16 residues. From germline, CDR1 is LGHNA and CDR2 YNFKEQ. The V and J ends lost 1 base and 8 bases, in that order; junction bases with no gene match: 7. The CDR3 sequence is CASSQAATSGNYEQFF. The CDR3 nucleotides are TGTGCCAGCAGCCAAGCCGCGACTAGCGGGAACTATGAGCAGTTCTTC.

Note on this clone: Other DNA sequences in this specimen translate into the identical CDR3. The V gene is TRBV18, the J gene TRBJ2-7; TRBD2 matches 7 bases. The V segment lost 3 bases and the J segment 0 bases; nucleotides outside the gene matches: 5. The germline CDR1 and CDR2 sequences are KGHSH and LQKENI. This CDR3 is 15 amino acids long. CDR3 amino acids: CASSPAGGSSYEQYF. CDR3 sequence (DNA): TGTGCCAGCTCACCGGCCGGGGGGAGCTCCTACGAGCAGTACTTC.

This clone came up a few times. The chain is built from TRBV5-1 and TRBJ2-3; D is ambiguous. The length of the CDR3 is 12 residues. Germline V CDR1 and CDR2: SGHRS, YFSETQ. The V gene lost 2 bases and the J gene lost 2 bases, with 3 bases spanning the gap. The CDR3 loop is CASSFNTDTQYF. In DNA, the CDR3 is TGCGCCAGCAGCTTCAACACAGATACGCAGTATTTT. The entire variable domain, with the rest obtained from reference TRBV5-1 and TRBJ2-3, is as follows: KAGVTQTPRYLIKTRGQQVTLSCSPISGHRSVSWYQQTPGQGLQFLFEYFSETQRNKGNFPGRFSGRQFSNSRSEMNVSTLELGDSALYLCASSFNTDTQYFGPGTRLTVL.

In this sample, this clone turned up a few times. CDR3 nucleotides: TGTGCCAGCAGTGCCGCGGCCGAGCAGTACTTC. Amino acids: CASSAAAEQYF. The rearrangement links TRBV28 to TRBJ2-7; D is uncertain. Trimming removed 5 bases from V and 6 bases from J, with 8 bases in between. CDR3 length equals 11 residues. Per the germline V gene, CDR1 is MDHEN and CDR2 is SYDVKM.

The chain joins TRBV15 to TRBJ2-7, with D unresolved. V was trimmed by 0 bases and J by 0 bases, leaving 9 bases between them. CDR1 and CDR2 from the germline V gene are LNHNV and YYDKDF (reference sequence). This CDR3 contains 15 residues. For the CDR3, the DNA is TGTGCCACCAGCAGAGATCGGGCCACCTCCTACGAGCAGTACTTC. It specifies CATSRDRATSYEQYF.

The J gene is TRBJ2-3, the V gene TRBV7-9; D is uncertain. The CDR3 runs to 11 residues. V lost 5 bases and J lost 9, with 9 bases in between. Germline V gives CDR1 SEHNR, CDR2 FQNEAQ (reference sequence). The CDR3 nucleotides are TGTGCCAGCAGCCAAGGACGAACGCAGTATTTT. It specifies CASSQGRTQYF.

The chain joins TRBV25-1 to TRBJ1-6; D is perhaps TRBD1 (5 bases). This CDR3 comprises 13 residues. The V end lost 8 bases, the J end lost 7 bases, and 12 bases lay between the germline ends. Germline V gene lookup returns CDR1 MGHDK and CDR2 SYGVNS. CDR3 nucleotide sequence: TGTGCCAGCCTGGGGCATAAAAATTCACCCCTCCACTTT. This codes for CASLGHKNSPLHF.

The chain links TRBV29-1 to TRBJ2-6, with D maybe TRBD1 (6 bases). Trimming took 4 bases from V and 2 from J, leaving 12 bases between them. This CDR3 comprises 15 residues. CDR1 is SQVTM and CDR2 is ANQGSEA in the germline V gene. This CDR3 reads CSVGLQGAGANVLTF. The CDR3 DNA is TGCAGCGTTGGCTTACAGGGAGCTGGGGCCAACGTCCTGACTTTC.

This chain uses TRBV7-9 with TRBJ2-3; 7 bases line up with TRBD2. This CDR3 contains 14 residues. V was clipped by 4 bases and J by 3 bases; unmatched bases: 4. Germline loops: CDR1 SEHNR, CDR2 FQNEAQ (reference sequence). For the CDR3, the DNA is TGTGCCAGCAGCTCCGCCGGGGGGACAGATACGCAGTATTTT. Its protein is CASSSAGGTDTQYF.

The chain joins TRBV2 to TRBJ2-2; 7 bases are shared with TRBD1. This CDR3 comprises 13 residues. J lost 5 bases, V lost 7 bases, and 4 bases had no gene match. Germline CDR1 reads SNHLY; CDR2 reads FYNNEI. The CDR3 nucleotides are TGTGCCAGCACCCTGACAGGGACCGGGGAGCTGTTTTTT. Protein sequence: CASTLTGTGELFF.

The chain has TRBV7-8 and TRBJ2-4; the match to TRBD2 covers 7 bases. The CDR3 contains 14 residues. The trim removed 3 bases at V and 3 bases at J, leaving 2 bases unmatched. CDR1 is SGHVS and CDR2 is FQNEAQ in the germline V gene. The CDR3 region is CASSFGGNKNIQYF. Here the CDR3 DNA reads TGTGCCAGCAGCTTCGGGGGGAACAAAAACATTCAGTACTTC.

Worth noting for this clone: Other nucleotide sequences from this sample produce the same CDR3. The chain combines TRBV29-1 with TRBJ1-3; D is undetermined. Germline V lookup: CDR1 SQVTM, CDR2 ANQGSEA. V lost 3 bases to trimming and J lost 2 bases, with 8 bases between them. The CDR3 has 13 amino acids. CDR3 coding DNA: TGCAGCGTTGACTTGGGTACTGGAAACACCATATATTTT. Translation: CSVDLGTGNTIYF.

The V and J genes are TRBV29-1 and TRBJ2-7; 7 positions agree with TRBD1. The V segment lost 1 base and the J segment 2 bases; nucleotides outside the gene matches: 8. The CDR3 totals 15 residues. Germline lookup yields CDR1 SQVTM and CDR2 ANQGSEA. The CDR3 protein is CSVEGKHRGAYEQYF. In nucleotides, the CDR3 is TGCAGCGTTGAAGGAAAGCACAGGGGTGCCTACGAGCAGTACTTC.